The 6 T cell receptor beta chains given below trace back to one sample, sequenced in a study of blood T cell repertoires in COVID-19. TCRdb's table, derived via immunoSEQ multiplex PCR, lists solely in-frame clones and lacks some. The sample includes under 100,000 clones, 70% to 90% of them seen just once. The sequenced sample was peripheral blood. The receptors originated from a man in his fifties or sixties with active COVID-19.

The gene calls are TRBV5-4 and TRBJ2-7, with D possibly TRBD1 on 7 matching bases. CDR1 is SGHNT and CDR2 is YYREEE in the germline V gene (reference sequence). This CDR3 has 15 amino acids. The germline V and J ends were trimmed by 1 base and 6 bases, with 17 bases remaining between them. The CDR3, as DNA: TGTGCCAGCAGCTTGACGCAGGGGACAGCGGGCGAGCAGTACTTC. It yields the protein CASSLTQGTAGEQYF.

The chain is built from TRBV18 and TRBJ1-5; D is unresolved. The CDR3 totals 13 residues. Trimming took off 2 bases at V and 5 bases at J, with 7 bases between the two ends. Germline CDR1 KGHSH, CDR2 LQKENI. This CDR3 is CASSPSSDQPQHF. CDR3 sequence (DNA): TGTGCCAGCTCACCATCCTCGGATCAGCCCCAGCATTTT.

V and J are TRBV5-1 and TRBJ2-1, with 10 bases fitting TRBD2. CDR3 length equals 16 residues. Germline V CDR1 and CDR2: SGHRS, YFSETQ. Trimming removed 4 bases from V and 8 bases from J; junction bases left unmatched: 12. The CDR3 nucleotides read TGCGCCAGCAGCCCCTGGGTAGCTAGCGGGAGTGATGAGCAGTTCTTC. Its translation is CASSPWVASGSDEQFF.

The CDR3 loop is CASSPAGGGYGYTF. CDR3 coding DNA: TGTGCCAGCAGCCCGGCGGGGGGGGGCTATGGCTACACCTTC. The rearrangement links TRBV7-2 to TRBJ1-2; possible D gene TRBD1, 5 bases. The germline CDR1 and CDR2 sequences are SGHTA and FQGNSA. This CDR3 comprises 14 residues. The V end lost 5 bases, the J end lost 4 bases, and 14 bases lay between the germline ends.

V usage is TRBV19 and J usage is TRBJ2-7, with 7 positions matching TRBD2. Germline loops: CDR1 LNHDA, CDR2 SQIVND (reference sequence). The CDR3 is 17 amino acids. V shed 6 bases, J shed 1 base, and the junction held 15 bases outside the gene matches. In nucleotides, the CDR3 is TGTGCCAGTAGGCCCGCGGGGGTTCAGGCTAATTCCTACGAGCAGTACTTC. It yields the protein CASRPAGVQANSYEQYF.

The CDR3 sequence is CASSLLEGISNQPQHF. CDR3 nucleotide sequence: TGTGCCAGCAGCTTATTGGAGGGGATTAGCAATCAGCCCCAGCATTTT. The V call is TRBV7-6, the J call TRBJ1-5, with a tentative D call TRBD1 (5 bases). Trimming left V 2 bases short and J 0 bases short, with 11 bases between. The germline V gene encodes CDR1 SGHVS and CDR2 FNYEAQ. The CDR3 covers 16 residues. Combining the CDR3 with reference TRBV7-6 and TRBJ1-5 gives the whole variable domain GAGVSQSPRYKVTKRGQDVALRCDPISGHVSLYWYRQALGQGPEFLTYFNYEAQQDKSGLPNDRFSAERPEGSISTLTIQRTEQRDSAMYRCASSLLEGISNQPQHFGDGTRLSIL.